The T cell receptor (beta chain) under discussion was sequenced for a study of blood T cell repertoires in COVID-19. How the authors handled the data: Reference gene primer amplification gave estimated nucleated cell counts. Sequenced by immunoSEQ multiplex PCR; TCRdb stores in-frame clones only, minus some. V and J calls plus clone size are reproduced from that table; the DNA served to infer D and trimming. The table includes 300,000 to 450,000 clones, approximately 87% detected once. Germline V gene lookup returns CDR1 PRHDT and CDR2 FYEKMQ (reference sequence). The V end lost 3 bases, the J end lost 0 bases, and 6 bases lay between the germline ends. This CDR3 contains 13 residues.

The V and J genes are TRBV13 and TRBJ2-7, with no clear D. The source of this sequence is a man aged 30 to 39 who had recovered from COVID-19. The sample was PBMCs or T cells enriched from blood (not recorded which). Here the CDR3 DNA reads TGTGCCAGCAGCTTGAGGAACTCCTACGAGCAGTACTTC. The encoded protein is CASSLRNSYEQYF.